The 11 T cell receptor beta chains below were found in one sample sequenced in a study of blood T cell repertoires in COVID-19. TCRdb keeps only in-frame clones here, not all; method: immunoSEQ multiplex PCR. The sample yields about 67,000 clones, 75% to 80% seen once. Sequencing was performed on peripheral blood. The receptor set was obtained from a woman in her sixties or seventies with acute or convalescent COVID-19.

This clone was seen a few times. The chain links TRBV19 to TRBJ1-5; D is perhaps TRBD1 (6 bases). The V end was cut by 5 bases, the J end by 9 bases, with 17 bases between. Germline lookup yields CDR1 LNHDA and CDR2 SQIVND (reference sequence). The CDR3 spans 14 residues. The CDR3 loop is CASSLTRGKGPQHF. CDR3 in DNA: TGTGCCAGTAGTCTCACCAGGGGAAAGGGGCCCCAGCATTTT. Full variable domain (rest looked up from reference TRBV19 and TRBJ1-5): DGGITQSPKYLFRKEGQNVTLSCEQNLNHDAMYWYRQDPGQGLRLIYYSQIVNDFQKGDIAEGYSVSREKKESFPLTVTSAQKNPTAFYLCASSLTRGKGPQHFGDGTRLSIL.

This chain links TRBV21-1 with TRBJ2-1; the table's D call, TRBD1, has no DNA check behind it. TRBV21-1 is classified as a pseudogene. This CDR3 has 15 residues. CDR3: CASSQNRGRNNEQFF. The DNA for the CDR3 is TGTGCCAGCAGCCAAAACAGGGGGCGGAACAATGAGCAGTTCTTC.

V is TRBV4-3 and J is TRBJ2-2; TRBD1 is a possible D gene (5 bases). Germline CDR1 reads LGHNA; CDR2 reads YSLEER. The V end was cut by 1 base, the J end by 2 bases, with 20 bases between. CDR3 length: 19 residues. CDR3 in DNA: TGCGCCAGCAGCCAAGCCACGATCCGTCAGGGCCATAACACCGGGGAGCTGTTTTTT. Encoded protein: CASSQATIRQGHNTGELFF.

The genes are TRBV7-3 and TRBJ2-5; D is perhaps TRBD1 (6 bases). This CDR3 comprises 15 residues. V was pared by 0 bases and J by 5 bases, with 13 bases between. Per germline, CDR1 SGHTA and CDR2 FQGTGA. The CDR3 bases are TGTGCCAGCAGCTTAACAGGGGGAGAGGGGGAGACCCAGTACTTC. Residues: CASSLTGGEGETQYF.

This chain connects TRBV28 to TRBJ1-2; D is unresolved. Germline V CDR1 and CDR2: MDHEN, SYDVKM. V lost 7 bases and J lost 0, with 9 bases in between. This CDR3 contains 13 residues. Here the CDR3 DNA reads TGTGCCAGCAATTCTGTTACTAACTATGGCTACACCTTC. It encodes CASNSVTNYGYTF.

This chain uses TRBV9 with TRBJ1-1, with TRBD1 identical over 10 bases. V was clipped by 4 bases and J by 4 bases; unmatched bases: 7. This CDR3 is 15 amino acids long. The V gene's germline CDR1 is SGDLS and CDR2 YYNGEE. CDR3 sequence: CASSQRQGASTEAFF. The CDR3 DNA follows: TGTGCCAGCAGCCAACGACAGGGGGCGAGCACTGAAGCTTTCTTT.

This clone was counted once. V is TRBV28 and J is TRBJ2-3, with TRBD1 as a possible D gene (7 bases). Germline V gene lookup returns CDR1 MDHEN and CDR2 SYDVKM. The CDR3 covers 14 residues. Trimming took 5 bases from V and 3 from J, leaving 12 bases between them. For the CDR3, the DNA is TGTGCCAGCAGTCCCCCAGGGGGGACAGATACGCAGTATTTT. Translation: CASSPPGGTDTQYF.

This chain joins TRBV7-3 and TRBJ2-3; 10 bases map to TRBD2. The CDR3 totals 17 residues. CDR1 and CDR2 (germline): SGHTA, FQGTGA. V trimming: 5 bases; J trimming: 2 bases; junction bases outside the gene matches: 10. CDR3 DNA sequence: TGTGCCAGCAGCCGGACCTTTAGCGGGGGGATCACAGATACGCAGTATTTT. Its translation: CASSRTFSGGITDTQYF.

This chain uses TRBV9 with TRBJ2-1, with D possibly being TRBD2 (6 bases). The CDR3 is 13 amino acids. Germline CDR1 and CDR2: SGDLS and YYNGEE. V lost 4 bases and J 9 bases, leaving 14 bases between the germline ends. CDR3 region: CASSSPPGLEQFF. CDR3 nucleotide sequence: TGTGCCAGCAGCTCCCCACCGGGACTTGAGCAGTTCTTC.

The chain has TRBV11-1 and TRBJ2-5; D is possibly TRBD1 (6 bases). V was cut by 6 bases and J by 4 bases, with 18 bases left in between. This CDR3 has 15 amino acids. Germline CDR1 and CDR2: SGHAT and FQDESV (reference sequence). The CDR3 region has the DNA TGTGCCAGCAGTTTGAACCTCAGGGGTGGAGAGACCCAGTACTTC. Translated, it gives CASSLNLRGGETQYF.

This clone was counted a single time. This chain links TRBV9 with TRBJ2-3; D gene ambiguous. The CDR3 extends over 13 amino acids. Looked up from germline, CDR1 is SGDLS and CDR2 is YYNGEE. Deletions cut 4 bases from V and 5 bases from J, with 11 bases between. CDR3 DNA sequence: TGTGCCAGCAGCCCCTCAGGTGGAGATACGCAGTATTTT. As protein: CASSPSGGDTQYF.